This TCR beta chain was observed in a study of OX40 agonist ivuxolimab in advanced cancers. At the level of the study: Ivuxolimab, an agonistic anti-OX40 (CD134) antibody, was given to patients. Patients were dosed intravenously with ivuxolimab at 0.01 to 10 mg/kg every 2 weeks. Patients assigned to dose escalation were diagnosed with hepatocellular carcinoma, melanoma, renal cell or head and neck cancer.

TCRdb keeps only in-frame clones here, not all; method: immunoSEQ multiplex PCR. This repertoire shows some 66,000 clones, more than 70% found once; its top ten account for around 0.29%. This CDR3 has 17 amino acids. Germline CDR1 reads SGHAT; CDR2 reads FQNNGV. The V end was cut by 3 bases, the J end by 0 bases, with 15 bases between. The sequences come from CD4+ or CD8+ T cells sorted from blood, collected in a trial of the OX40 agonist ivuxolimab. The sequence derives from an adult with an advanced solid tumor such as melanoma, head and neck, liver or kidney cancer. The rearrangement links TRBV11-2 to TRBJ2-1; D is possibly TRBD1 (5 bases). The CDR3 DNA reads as TGTGCCAGCAGCTTCCAATACAGCGACAGCTCCTACAATGAGCAGTTCTTC. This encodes CASSFQYSDSSYNEQFF.